Listed below are T cell receptor beta chains from one sample, sequenced in a study of cytomegalovirus exposure and HLA in healthy donors. Using immunoSEQ multiplex PCR, the repertoire was profiled, and TCRdb retains in-frame clones only, with some absent. The top ten clones hold approximately 3% of a sample with about 110,000 clones, 69% of them seen once. The sample comprised PBMCs. These receptors were collected from a man aged 25 to 45 in good health and CMV-seronegative. The CDR3 runs from the conserved cysteine through the conserved F or W. The D gene is left open where the match is weak. Expanded clones are given a class, and other clones once, few, many or no size at all.

abundance	v_gene	d_gene	j_gene	CDR3aa	CDR3nt
NA	TRBV9	NA	TRBJ1-3	CASSVAESTIYF	TGTGCCAGCAGCGTAGCGGAGAGCACCATATATTTT
few	TRBV6-6	NA	TRBJ2-2	CASSYLATTGELFF	TGTGCCAGCAGTTACCTAGCGACCACCGGGGAGCTGTTTTTT
NA	TRBV6-5	NA	TRBJ2-1	CASRITTNEQFF	TGTGCCAGCAGAATTACTACAAATGAGCAGTTCTTC
NA	TRBV7-2	TRBD2	TRBJ2-3	CASSLNGGTDTQYF	TGTGCCAGCAGCTTAAACGGGGGGACAGATACGCAGTATTTT
NA	TRBV7-9	NA	TRBJ2-7	CASSPAGPEQYF	TGTGCCAGCAGCCCAGCGGGCCCCGAGCAGTACTTC
NA	TRBV19	NA	TRBJ2-7	CASTPDSSYEQYF	TGTGCCAGTACCCCTGATTCTAGCTACGAGCAGTACTTC
few	TRBV5-4	TRBD2	TRBJ2-3	CASSPPSGSTDTQYF	TGTGCCAGCAGCCCACCGAGCGGGAGTACAGATACGCAGTATTTT
NA	TRBV9	TRBD2	TRBJ2-1	CASSAQLAGAYNEQFF	TGTGCCAGCAGCGCTCAACTAGCGGGTGCATACAATGAGCAGTTCTTC
NA	TRBV5-1	TRBD2	TRBJ2-3	CASSLSGSADTQYF	TGCGCCAGCAGCTTGAGCGGGAGTGCAGATACGCAGTATTTT
NA	TRBV29-1	NA	TRBJ1-3	CSVPLGDTIYF	TGCAGCGTTCCCCTCGGGGACACCATATATTTT
NA	TRBV6-5	NA	TRBJ2-7	CASSSQGPFYEQYF	TGTGCCAGCAGTTCCCAGGGTCCCTTCTACGAGCAGTACTTC
NA	TRBV5-6	NA	TRBJ1-2	CASSLVETYSIGYTF	TGTGCCAGCAGCTTGGTAGAGACTTATTCGATCGGCTACACCTTC
NA	TRBV11-3	TRBD1	TRBJ2-7	CASSLEQGPRLLYEQYF	TGTGCCAGCAGCTTAGAACAGGGGCCGAGACTACTCTACGAGCAGTACTTC
NA	TRBV7-2	NA	TRBJ1-1	CASSQGVPEAFF	TGTGCCAGCAGCCAAGGGGTTCCTGAAGCTTTCTTT
NA	TRBV25-1	NA	TRBJ1-6	CASSVGGSHSPLHF	TGTGCCAGCAGTGTGGGAGGTTCCCATTCACCCCTCCACTTT
NA	TRBV6-1	NA	TRBJ1-4	CASTMGPTNEKLFF	TGTGCCAGCACGATGGGCCCAACTAATGAAAAACTGTTTTTT
NA	TRBV4-1	TRBD2	TRBJ2-2	CASSLIRGGWNTGELFF	TGCGCCAGCAGCCTTATACGGGGGGGCTGGAACACCGGGGAGCTGTTTTTT
NA	TRBV27	TRBD1	TRBJ1-2	CASSWTGSPNYGYTF	TGTGCCAGCAGTTGGACAGGGTCCCCTAACTATGGCTACACCTTC
NA	TRBV30	NA	TRBJ2-7	CAWRESRVRNEQYF	TGTGCCTGGAGGGAATCCCGGGTACGGAACGAGCAGTACTTC
NA	TRBV29-1	NA	TRBJ1-2	CSAGASSGGYTF	TGCAGCGCTGGGGCCTCATCGGGTGGCTACACCTTC
few	TRBV9	NA	TRBJ2-1	CASSTLRGNEQFF	TGTGCCAGCAGCACCCTTAGGGGTAATGAGCAGTTCTTC
few	TRBV19	TRBD1	TRBJ1-1	CASRDRGLGDTEAFF	TGTGCCAGCCGGGACAGGGGGCTCGGGGACACTGAAGCTTTCTTT
NA	TRBV29-1	TRBD2	TRBJ2-7	CSVHQRPGPSGNYEQYF	TGCAGCGTCCATCAAAGACCCGGTCCTAGCGGAAACTACGAGCAGTACTTC
few	TRBV2	TRBD1	TRBJ1-1	CASSPPRQGAEAFF	TGTGCCAGCAGCCCGCCCCGACAGGGCGCTGAAGCTTTCTTT
NA	TRBV28	NA	TRBJ1-1	CASSLGQDNTEAFF	TGTGCCAGCAGTTTAGGGCAAGATAACACTGAAGCTTTCTTT
NA	TRBV4-2	TRBD2	TRBJ2-7	CASSSAGGVGYEQYF	TGTGCCAGCAGTTCGGCGGGAGGAGTGGGTTACGAGCAGTACTTC
once	TRBV19	NA	TRBJ1-1	CASRHLTGNTEAFF	TGTGCCAGTAGACACCTGACAGGGAACACTGAAGCTTTCTTT
NA	TRBV19	TRBD1	TRBJ2-7	CASSRFGQGGSYEQYF	TGTGCCAGTAGTAGGTTTGGACAGGGTGGGAGCTACGAGCAGTACTTC
NA	TRBV29-1	NA	TRBJ2-1	CSAPRSLYNEQFF	TGCAGCGCTCCTAGGTCCCTATACAATGAGCAGTTCTTC
NA	TRBV5-8	NA	TRBJ1-3	CASSSGGVYGNTIYF	TGTGCCAGCAGCTCGGGGGGAGTATATGGAAACACCATATATTTT
NA	TRBV30	NA	TRBJ2-3	CAWSVPRPLSDTQYF	TGTGCCTGGAGTGTCCCGAGGCCCCTCTCAGATACGCAGTATTTT
few	TRBV7-9	NA	TRBJ2-3	CASSSRRGSSWADTQYF	TGTGCCAGCAGCTCCAGGAGGGGCAGCTCCTGGGCAGATACGCAGTATTTT
NA	TRBV2	NA	TRBJ1-5	CASSVGAQPQHF	TGTGCCAGCAGTGTGGGAGCTCAGCCCCAGCATTTT
NA	TRBV4-1	TRBD2	TRBJ2-2	CASSRPSGRPTGELFF	TGCGCCAGCAGCCGTCCTAGCGGGAGGCCCACCGGGGAGCTGTTTTTT
few	TRBV7-2	TRBD1	TRBJ1-2	CASRKGGTGVNYGYTF	TGTGCCAGCAGGAAAGGCGGGACAGGGGTTAACTATGGCTACACCTTC
NA	TRBV28	NA	TRBJ1-2	CASSLPPRREQYYGYTF	TGTGCCAGCAGTTTACCCCCCCGTAGAGAGCAATATTATGGCTACACCTTC
NA	TRBV5-4	TRBD2	TRBJ2-1	CASSLKLAGADEQFF	TGTGCCAGCAGCTTGAAACTAGCGGGAGCGGATGAGCAGTTCTTC
NA	TRBV29-1	NA	TRBJ2-1	CSVTGTNNEQFF	TGCAGCGTTACCGGGACAAACAATGAGCAGTTCTTC
NA	TRBV7-3	NA	TRBJ1-1	CASSMGGTMETEAFF	TGTGCCAGCAGCATGGGGGGGACGATGGAGACTGAAGCTTTCTTT
NA	TRBV28	NA	TRBJ2-7	CELSEQYF	TGTGAATTGTCCGAGCAGTACTTC
NA	TRBV7-2	NA	TRBJ1-1	CASSFNLNTEAFF	TGTGCCAGCAGCTTTAATTTGAACACTGAAGCTTTCTTT